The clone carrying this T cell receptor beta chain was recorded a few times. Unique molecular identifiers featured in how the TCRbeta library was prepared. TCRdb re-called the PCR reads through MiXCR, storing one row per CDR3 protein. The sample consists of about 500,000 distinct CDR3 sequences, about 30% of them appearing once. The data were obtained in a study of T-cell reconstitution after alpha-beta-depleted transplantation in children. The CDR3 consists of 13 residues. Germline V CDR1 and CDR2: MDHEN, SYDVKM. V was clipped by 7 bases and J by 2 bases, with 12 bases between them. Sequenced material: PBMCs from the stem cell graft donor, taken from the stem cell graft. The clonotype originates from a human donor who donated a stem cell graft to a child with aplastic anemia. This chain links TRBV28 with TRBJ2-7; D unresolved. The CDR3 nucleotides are TGTGCCAGCAATCCGAGCCCCACCTACGAGCAGTACTTC. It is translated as CASNPSPTYEQYF.